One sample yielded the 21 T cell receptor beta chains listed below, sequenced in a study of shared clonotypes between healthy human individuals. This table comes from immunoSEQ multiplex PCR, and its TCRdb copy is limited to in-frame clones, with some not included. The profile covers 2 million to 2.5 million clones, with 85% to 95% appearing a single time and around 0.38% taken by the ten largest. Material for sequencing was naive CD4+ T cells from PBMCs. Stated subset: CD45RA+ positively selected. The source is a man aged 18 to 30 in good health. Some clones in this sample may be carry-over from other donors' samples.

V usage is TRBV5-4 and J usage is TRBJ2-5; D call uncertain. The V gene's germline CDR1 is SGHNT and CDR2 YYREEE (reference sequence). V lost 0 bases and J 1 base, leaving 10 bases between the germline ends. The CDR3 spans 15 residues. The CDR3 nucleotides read TGTGCCAGCAGCTTGGGGGTCGAGCCCCAAGAGACCCAGTACTTC. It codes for CASSLGVEPQETQYF.

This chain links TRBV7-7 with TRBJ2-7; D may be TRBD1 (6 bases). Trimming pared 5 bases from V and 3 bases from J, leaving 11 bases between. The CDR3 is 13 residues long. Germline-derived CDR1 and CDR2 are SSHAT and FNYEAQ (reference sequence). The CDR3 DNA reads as TGTGCCAGCAGCAAGACGGACAGCTACGAGCAGTACTTC. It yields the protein CASSKTDSYEQYF.

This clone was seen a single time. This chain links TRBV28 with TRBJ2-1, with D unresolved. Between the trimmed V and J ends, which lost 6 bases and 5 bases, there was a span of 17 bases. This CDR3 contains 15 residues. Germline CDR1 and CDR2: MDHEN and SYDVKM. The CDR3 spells CASSPATYGNNEQFF. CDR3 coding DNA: TGTGCCAGCAGCCCCGCCACTTACGGTAACAATGAGCAGTTCTTC.

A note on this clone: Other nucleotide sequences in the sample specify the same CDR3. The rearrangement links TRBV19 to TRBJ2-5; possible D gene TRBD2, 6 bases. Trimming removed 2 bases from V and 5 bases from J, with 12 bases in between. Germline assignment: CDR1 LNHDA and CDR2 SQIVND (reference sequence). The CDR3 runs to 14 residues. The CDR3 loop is CASSITGTGETQYF. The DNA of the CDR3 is TGTGCCAGTAGTATAACTGGGACTGGGGAGACCCAGTACTTC.

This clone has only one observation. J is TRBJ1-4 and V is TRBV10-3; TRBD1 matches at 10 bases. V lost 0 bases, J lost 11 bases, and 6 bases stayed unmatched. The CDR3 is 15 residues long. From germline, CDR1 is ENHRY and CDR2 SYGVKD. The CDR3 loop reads CAISESSGTGAKLFF. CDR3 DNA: TGTGCCATCAGTGAGTCGAGCGGGACAGGGGCTAAACTGTTTTTT.

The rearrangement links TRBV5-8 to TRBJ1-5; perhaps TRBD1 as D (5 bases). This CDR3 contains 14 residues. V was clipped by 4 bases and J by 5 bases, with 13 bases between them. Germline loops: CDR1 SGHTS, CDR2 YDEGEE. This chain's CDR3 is CASSPLWGDQPQHF. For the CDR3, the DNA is TGTGCCAGCAGCCCCCTTTGGGGGGATCAGCCCCAGCATTTT.

The CDR3 DNA sequence: TGTGCCAGCAGCGTGCGGGGACTAGCGGGAACTGAGGATACGCAGTATTTT. The encoded protein is CASSVRGLAGTEDTQYF. V usage is TRBV9 and J usage is TRBJ2-3; 13 bases are a match to TRBD2. Germline CDR1 SGDLS, CDR2 YYNGEE. The V gene end was trimmed by 2 bases and the J gene end by 6 bases; junction bases not matched to a gene: 9. The CDR3 length is 17 residues. The whole variable domain, remainder taken from reference TRBV9 and TRBJ2-3, is DSGVTQTPKHLITATGQRVTLRCSPRSGDLSVYWYQQSLDQGLQFLIQYYNGEERAKGNILERFSAQQFPDLHSELNLSSLELGDSALYFCASSVRGLAGTEDTQYFGPGTRLTVL.

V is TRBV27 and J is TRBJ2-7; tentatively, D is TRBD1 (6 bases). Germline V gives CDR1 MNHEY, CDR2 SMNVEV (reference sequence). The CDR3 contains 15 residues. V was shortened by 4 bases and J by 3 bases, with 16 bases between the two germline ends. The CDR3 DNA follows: TGTGCCAGCAGTTGGCAGGGGCGCCTAGGCTACGAGCAGTACTTC. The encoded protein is CASSWQGRLGYEQYF.

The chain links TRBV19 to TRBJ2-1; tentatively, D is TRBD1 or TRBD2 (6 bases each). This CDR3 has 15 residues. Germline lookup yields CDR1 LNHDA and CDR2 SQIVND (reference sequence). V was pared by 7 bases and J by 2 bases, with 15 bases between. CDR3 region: CASTGGRLTYNEQFF. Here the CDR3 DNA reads TGTGCCAGTACCGGGGGCAGGTTAACCTACAATGAGCAGTTCTTC.

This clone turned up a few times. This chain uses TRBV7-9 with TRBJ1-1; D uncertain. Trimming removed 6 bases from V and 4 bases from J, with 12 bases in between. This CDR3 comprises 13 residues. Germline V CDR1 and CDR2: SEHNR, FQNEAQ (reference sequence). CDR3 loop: CASRPDWLTEAFF. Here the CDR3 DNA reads TGTGCCAGCAGGCCCGACTGGCTCACTGAAGCTTTCTTT. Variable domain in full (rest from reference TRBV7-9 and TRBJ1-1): DTGVSQNPRHKITKRGQNVTFRCDPISEHNRLYWYRQTLGQGPEFLTYFQNEAQLEKSRLLSDRFSAERPKGSFSTLEIQRTEQGDSAMYLCASRPDWLTEAFFGQGTRLTVV.

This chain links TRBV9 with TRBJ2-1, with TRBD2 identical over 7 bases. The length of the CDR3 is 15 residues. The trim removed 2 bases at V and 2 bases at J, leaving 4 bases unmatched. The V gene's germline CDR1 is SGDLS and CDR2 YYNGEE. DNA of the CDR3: TGTGCCAGCAGCGTTGGCGGGAGACCCTACAATGAGCAGTTCTTC. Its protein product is CASSVGGRPYNEQFF.

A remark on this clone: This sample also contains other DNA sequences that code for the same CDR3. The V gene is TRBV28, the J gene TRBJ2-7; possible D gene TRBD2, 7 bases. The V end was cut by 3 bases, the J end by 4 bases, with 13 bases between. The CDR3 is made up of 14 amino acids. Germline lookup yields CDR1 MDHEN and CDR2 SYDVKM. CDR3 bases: TGTGCCAGCAGTTTGGGGGGGCGCGGTTACGAGCAGTACTTC. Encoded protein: CASSLGGRGYEQYF.

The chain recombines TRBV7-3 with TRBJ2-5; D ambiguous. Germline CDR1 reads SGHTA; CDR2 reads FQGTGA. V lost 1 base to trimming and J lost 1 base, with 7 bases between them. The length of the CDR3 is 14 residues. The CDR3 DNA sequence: TGTGCCAGCAGCTTAAACGGATTCCAAGAGACCCAGTACTTC. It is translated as CASSLNGFQETQYF.

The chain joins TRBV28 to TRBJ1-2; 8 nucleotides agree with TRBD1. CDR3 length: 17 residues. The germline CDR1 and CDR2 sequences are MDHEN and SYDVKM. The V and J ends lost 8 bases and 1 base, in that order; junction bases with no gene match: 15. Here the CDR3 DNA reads TGTGCCAGCGCGCCCCCACCTCTGGGACAGGTTAACTATGGCTACACCTTC. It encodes CASAPPPLGQVNYGYTF.

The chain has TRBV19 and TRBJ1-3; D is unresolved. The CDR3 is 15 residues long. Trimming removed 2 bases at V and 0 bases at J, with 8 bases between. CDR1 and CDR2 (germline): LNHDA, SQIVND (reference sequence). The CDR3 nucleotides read TGTGCCAGTAGTATATGGCGGTACTCTGGAAACACCATATATTTT. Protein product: CASSIWRYSGNTIYF.

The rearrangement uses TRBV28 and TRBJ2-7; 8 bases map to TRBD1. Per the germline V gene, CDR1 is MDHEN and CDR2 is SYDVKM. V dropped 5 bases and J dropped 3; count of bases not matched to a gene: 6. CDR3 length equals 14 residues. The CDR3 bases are TGTGCCAGCAGTACCACGGACAGGGTCTACGAGCAGTACTTC. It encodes CASSTTDRVYEQYF.

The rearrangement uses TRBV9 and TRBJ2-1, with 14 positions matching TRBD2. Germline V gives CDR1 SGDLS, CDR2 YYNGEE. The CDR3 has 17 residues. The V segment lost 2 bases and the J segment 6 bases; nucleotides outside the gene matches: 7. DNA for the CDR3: TGTGCCAGCAGCGTGGGGACTAGCGGGAGTGTTGGCAATGAGCAGTTCTTC. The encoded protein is CASSVGTSGSVGNEQFF.

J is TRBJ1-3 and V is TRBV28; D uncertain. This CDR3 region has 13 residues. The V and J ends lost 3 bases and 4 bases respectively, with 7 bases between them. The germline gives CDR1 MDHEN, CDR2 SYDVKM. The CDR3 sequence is CASSLTQGNTIYF. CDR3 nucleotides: TGTGCCAGCAGTTTGACTCAGGGAAACACCATATATTTT.

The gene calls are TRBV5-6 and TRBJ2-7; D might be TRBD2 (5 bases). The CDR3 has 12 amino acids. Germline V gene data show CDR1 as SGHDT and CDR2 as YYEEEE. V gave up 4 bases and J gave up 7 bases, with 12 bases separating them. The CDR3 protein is CASSLPRGEQYF. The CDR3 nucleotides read TGTGCCAGCAGCCTGCCTCGAGGGGAGCAGTACTTC.

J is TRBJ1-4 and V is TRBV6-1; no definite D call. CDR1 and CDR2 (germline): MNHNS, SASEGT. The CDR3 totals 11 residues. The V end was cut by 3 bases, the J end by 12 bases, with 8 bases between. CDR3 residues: CASSDFQELFF. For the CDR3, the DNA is TGTGCCAGCAGTGATTTCCAGGAACTGTTTTTT.

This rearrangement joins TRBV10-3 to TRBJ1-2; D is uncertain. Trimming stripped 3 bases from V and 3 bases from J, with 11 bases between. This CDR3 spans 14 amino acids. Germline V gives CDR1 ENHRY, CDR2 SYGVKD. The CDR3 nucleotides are TGTGCCATCAGTGATCGCAAGGCTGACTATGGCTACACCTTC. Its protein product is CAISDRKADYGYTF.